These T cell receptor beta chains were read from a single sample in a study of cytomegalovirus exposure and HLA in healthy donors. The method was immunoSEQ multiplex PCR; TCRdb's version includes in-frame clones alone and lacks a portion of them. The sample records 250,000 to 350,000 clones, about 80% being singletons. The sample was PBMCs. Every receptor here comes from a girl aged 2-10 years in good health and CMV-seronegative. Each CDR3 is given with its conserved first and last residue. A D gene is named only where the DNA matches it firmly. Only some rows state a clone size, as once, few, many or a class for expanded clones.

- | - | TRBJ2-7 | TRBV7-9 | CASSPIRGGGYEQYF | TGTGCCAGCAGCCCGATCCGAGGCGGTGGGTACGAGCAGTACTTC
- | TRBD1 | TRBJ1-1 | TRBV7-9 | CSSSIDTRTGDTEAFF | TGTTCCAGCAGCATCGACACCAGGACAGGGGATACTGAAGCTTTCTTT
- | - | TRBJ1-2 | TRBV27 | CASSYLGSSYGYTF | TGTGCCAGCAGTTATCTGGGCAGTTCCTATGGCTACACCTTC
- | - | TRBJ1-4 | TRBV11-2 | CASSLDGGYTGEKLFF | TGTGCCAGCAGCTTAGATGGGGGGTATACCGGTGAAAAACTGTTTTTT
- | - | TRBJ2-7 | TRBV7-9 | CSSSFPGRYEQYF | TGTTCCAGCAGCTTTCCAGGGCGCTACGAGCAGTACTTC
- | - | TRBJ1-2 | TRBV9 | CASSGAWNYGYTF | TGTGCCAGCAGCGGCGCGTGGAACTATGGCTACACCTTC
- | - | TRBJ2-7 | TRBV27 | CASAAGDSYEQYF | TGTGCCAGCGCGGCGGGCGACTCCTACGAGCAGTACTTC
- | - | TRBJ2-1 | TRBV2 | CASRVGIYNEQFF | TGTGCCAGCAGGGTCGGGATCTACAATGAGCAGTTCTTC
- | - | TRBJ2-1 | TRBV5-1 | CASSSGPGSSYNEQFF | TGCGCCAGCAGCTCCGGCCCGGGGAGCTCCTACAATGAGCAGTTCTTC
- | - | TRBJ1-1 | TRBV18 | CASSPLNGTSEAFF | TGTGCCAGCTCACCGCTAAACGGGACATCTGAAGCTTTCTTT
- | TRBD2 | TRBJ2-3 | TRBV10-3 | CAIATSGGVSATDTQYF | TGTGCCATCGCAACTAGCGGGGGGGTCTCCGCCACAGATACGCAGTATTTT
- | TRBD2 | TRBJ2-5 | TRBV27 | CASSFSGSVETQYF | TGTGCCAGCAGTTTTAGCGGGAGTGTTGAGACCCAGTACTTC
- | TRBD1 | TRBJ1-1 | TRBV28 | CASSSWTGDEAFF | TGTGCCAGCAGTTCCTGGACAGGGGACGAAGCTTTCTTT
- | - | TRBJ2-7 | TRBV30 | CAWSLLYEQYF | TGTGCCTGGAGTCTGTTATACGAGCAGTACTTC
- | TRBD1 | TRBJ2-1 | TRBV9 | CASSVVGQADNEQFF | TGTGCCAGCAGCGTAGTAGGACAGGCTGACAATGAGCAGTTCTTC
- | - | TRBJ1-4 | TRBV10-1 | CASSGLQAENEKLFF | TGCGCCAGCAGCGGACTACAGGCTGAAAACGAAAAACTGTTTTTT
- | - | TRBJ1-1 | TRBV4-1 | CASSQAYGMNTEAFF | TGCGCCAGCAGCCAGGCCTACGGGATGAACACTGAAGCTTTCTTT
- | - | TRBJ1-1 | TRBV10-1 | CASSARGFSRVIF | TGCGCCAGCAGTGCTAGGGGTTTTTCCCGAGTGATCTTT
once | - | TRBJ1-1 | TRBV7-9 | CTSIKTGVNTEAFF | TGTACCAGCATTAAGACGGGAGTTAACACTGAAGCTTTCTTT
- | - | TRBJ1-1 | TRBV6-1 | CASSEQGIGYTEAFF | TGTGCCAGCAGTGAACAGGGGATAGGGTACACTGAAGCTTTCTTT
- | - | TRBJ1-6 | TRBV7-3 | CASSFGPSDSPLHF | TGTGCCAGCAGCTTTGGCCCCTCTGATTCACCCCTCCACTTT
- | TRBD1 | TRBJ2-3 | TRBV28 | CASSFGDRGFADTQYF | TGTGCCAGCAGTTTTGGCGACAGGGGATTCGCAGATACGCAGTATTTT
once | - | TRBJ1-5 | TRBV27 | CASLVLSGGTNSNQPQHF | TGTGCCAGCCTCGTTTTATCGGGAGGAACAAATAGCAATCAGCCCCAGCATTTT
- | - | TRBJ1-5 | TRBV9 | CASSVDGSNQPQHF | TGTGCCAGCAGCGTAGACGGTAGCAATCAGCCCCAGCATTTT
- | - | TRBJ2-3 | TRBV1 | CTSSQGWGTRTYSTDTQYF | TGCACCAGCAGCCAAGGGTGGGGGACTAGAACGTATAGCACAGATACGCAGTATTTT
- | TRBD1 | TRBJ1-6 | TRBV2 | CASSFTGTGGNSPLHF | TGTGCCAGCAGTTTTACCGGGACAGGGGGTAATTCACCCCTCCACTTT
- | TRBD1 | TRBJ2-7 | TRBV5-4 | CASSSGQEAYEQYF | TGTGCCAGCAGCTCCGGACAGGAGGCCTACGAGCAGTACTTC
few | TRBD2 | TRBJ2-3 | TRBV5-1 | CASSLVEREPDTQYF | TGCGCCAGCAGCTTGGTGGAGCGGGAGCCAGATACGCAGTATTTT
- | TRBD2 | TRBJ2-2 | TRBV13 | CASSSPRTSGGDTTGELFF | TGTGCCAGCAGCTCCCCCCGGACTAGCGGGGGGGATACCACCGGGGAGCTGTTTTTT
few | - | TRBJ1-1 | TRBV4-1 | CASSPKQRTEAFF | TGCGCCAGCAGTCCCAAACAACGTACTGAAGCTTTCTTT
- | - | TRBJ1-4 | TRBV21-1 | CASSQGAYEKLFF | TGTGCCAGCAGTCAGGGGGCGTATGAAAAACTGTTTTTT
- | TRBD1 | TRBJ2-2 | TRBV28 | CASSWGQGGTGELFF | TGTGCCAGCAGTTGGGGACAGGGTGGGACCGGGGAGCTGTTTTTT
- | - | TRBJ1-1 | TRBV30 | CACPRQMNTEAFF | TGTGCCTGCCCCCGACAGATGAACACTGAAGCTTTCTTT
- | TRBD1 | TRBJ2-5 | TRBV9 | CASSATGGQETQYF | TGTGCCAGCAGCGCGACAGGGGGCCAAGAGACCCAGTACTTC
- | TRBD1 | TRBJ1-1 | TRBV5-1 | CASSLGTGLRTEAFF | TGCGCCAGCAGCTTGGGGACAGGCCTGCGCACTGAAGCTTTCTTT
- | TRBD1 | TRBJ2-7 | TRBV28 | CASSLGGRGYEQYF | TGTGCCAGCAGCCTAGGTGGCAGGGGGTACGAGCAGTACTTC
few | TRBD1 | TRBJ2-4 | TRBV28 | CASSNRGLKNIQYF | TGTGCCAGCAGTAACAGGGGGCTCAAAAACATTCAGTACTTC
once | - | TRBJ1-3 | TRBV6-1 | CASSESDSSGNTIYF | TGTGCCAGCAGCGAATCGGACAGCTCTGGAAACACCATATATTTT
- | TRBD2 | TRBJ2-1 | TRBV2 | CASSLSSGVYNEQFF | TGTGCCAGCAGTCTTTCTAGCGGGGTCTACAATGAGCAGTTCTTC
once | - | TRBJ2-4 | TRBV5-6 | CASSSNPLAAKNIQYF | TGTGCCAGCAGCTCGAATCCACTAGCTGCCAAAAACATTCAGTACTTC
- | TRBD1 | TRBJ1-2 | TRBV28 | CASEWTGNNYGYTF | TGTGCCAGCGAATGGACAGGGAATAACTATGGCTACACCTTC